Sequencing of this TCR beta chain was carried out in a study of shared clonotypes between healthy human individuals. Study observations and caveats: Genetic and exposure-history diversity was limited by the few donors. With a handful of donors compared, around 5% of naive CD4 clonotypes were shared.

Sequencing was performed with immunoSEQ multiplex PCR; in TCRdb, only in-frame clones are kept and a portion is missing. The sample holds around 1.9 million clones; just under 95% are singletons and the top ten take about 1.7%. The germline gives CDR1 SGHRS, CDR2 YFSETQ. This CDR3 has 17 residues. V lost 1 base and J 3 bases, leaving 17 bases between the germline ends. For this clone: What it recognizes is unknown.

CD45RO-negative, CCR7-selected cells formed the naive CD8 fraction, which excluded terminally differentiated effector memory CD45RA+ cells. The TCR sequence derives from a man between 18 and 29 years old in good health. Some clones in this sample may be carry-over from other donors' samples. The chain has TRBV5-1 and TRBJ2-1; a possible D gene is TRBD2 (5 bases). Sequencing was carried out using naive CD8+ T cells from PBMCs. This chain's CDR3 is CASSLSGGPLNYNEQFF. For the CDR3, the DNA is TGCGCCAGCAGCTTGTCAGGCGGGCCCTTAAACTACAATGAGCAGTTCTTC.